Presented here are 2 T cell receptor beta chains from one specimen sequenced in a study of blood T cell repertoires in COVID-19 (dated by TCRdb to 2019 to 2021). The library was built by means of the immunoSEQ multiplex PCR assay. TCRdb mirrors the immuneACCESS table, restricted to in-frame sequences. Some clones are absent from its copies; in checked studies, under half trace to an unresolved V gene, and the reason for the others is unknown. This sample comprises some 66,000 clones, about 70% of them detected only once. The ten largest clones add up to approximately 52% of the sample. Sequencing input: peripheral blood. All receptors derive from a woman at least 80 years old with acute or convalescent COVID-19.

This clone was detected only a few times. The V and J genes are TRBV2 and TRBJ1-6; 10 bases match TRBD1. CDR1 SNHLY and CDR2 FYNNEI come from the germline V gene. V was clipped by 7 bases and J by 7 bases; unmatched bases: 7. CDR3 length equals 15 residues. The CDR3 here is CASKRQGADNSPLHF. DNA of the CDR3: TGTGCCAGCAAGAGACAGGGGGCTGACAATTCACCCCTCCACTTT.

The genes are TRBV5-1 and TRBJ2-3; tentatively, D is TRBD2 (6 bases). CDR3 length: 14 amino acids. Germline CDR1 and CDR2: SGHRS and YFSETQ. Trimming left V 9 bases short and J 5 bases short, with 19 bases between. CDR3 residues: CATSGTGVQDTQYF. CDR3 DNA: TGCGCCACCTCGGGGACGGGAGTTCAAGATACGCAGTATTTT.